The 32 T cell receptor beta chains presented below share a single source sample, sequenced in a study of CD8+ T cells in alopecia areata. Sequencing templates came from extracted RNA that was reverse transcribed into cDNA. Clones were sequenced by immunoSEQ multiplex PCR, and TCRdb holds only the in-frame ones, with some missing. The sample holds 130,000 to 150,000 clones, 87% seen once. Here the sequenced sample was CD8+ T cells sorted from blood, taken at week 0. The receptors were sampled from a human donor with alopecia areata.

V and J are TRBV11-2 and TRBJ2-1; D gene unclear. V lost 4 bases to trimming and J lost 5 bases, with 9 bases between them. CDR1 is SGHAT and CDR2 is FQNNGV in the germline V gene. The CDR3 is 13 residues long. The CDR3 DNA is TGTGCCAGCAGCTCCACATTTAACAATGAGCAGTTCTTC. Its protein is CASSSTFNNEQFF.

DNA for the CDR3: TGCGCCAGCAGCCAAACTATGGGGACGACAAGCAACCCTGAGACCCAGTACTTC. It codes for CASSQTMGTTSNPETQYF. This rearrangement joins TRBV4-1 to TRBJ2-5; TRBD1 or TRBD2 may be the D gene (5 bases each). The ends were cut back, 2 bases at V and 5 bases at J, with 24 bases in the middle. This CDR3 contains 18 residues. Germline-derived CDR1 and CDR2 are MGHRA and YSYEKL.

This clone is medium-sized. This chain links TRBV6-1 with TRBJ1-4; D gene ambiguous. Germline V gives CDR1 MNHNS, CDR2 SASEGT. The CDR3 spans 15 residues. V was cut by 2 bases and J by 0 bases, with 7 bases left in between. This chain's CDR3 is CASSEPIATNEKLFF. In DNA form, the CDR3 reads TGTGCCAGCAGTGAACCAATTGCAACTAATGAAAAACTGTTTTTT.

This chain links TRBV2 with TRBJ2-7; D ambiguous. The germline CDR1 and CDR2 sequences are SNHLY and FYNNEI. The CDR3 is 13 residues long. V was trimmed by 7 bases and J by 3 bases, leaving 13 bases between them. The CDR3 sequence: CASTTTIFYEQYF. DNA for the CDR3: TGTGCCAGCACCACGACAATTTTCTACGAGCAGTACTTC.

This clone was recorded once. The V gene is TRBV12-5, the J gene TRBJ1-1; 9 bases agree with TRBD1. From germline, CDR1 is LGHNT and CDR2 FRNRAP. The CDR3 runs 16 residues. J was trimmed by 0 bases and V by 5 bases; bases with no gene match: 7. DNA of the CDR3: TGTGCTAGTGGTCCTGGACAGGGGATTCTGAACACTGAAGCTTTCTTT. This gives the protein CASGPGQGILNTEAFF.

The chain combines TRBV27 with TRBJ2-7, with no clear D. V lost 5 bases and J lost 3, with 20 bases in between. From germline, CDR1 is MNHEY and CDR2 SMNVEV (reference sequence). CDR3 length: 16 residues. CDR3 in amino acids: CASSPASDRVRYEQYF. DNA for the CDR3: TGTGCCAGCAGTCCAGCGTCAGACCGGGTCCGCTACGAGCAGTACTTC.

This clone was seen just once. V gene TRBV9 combines with J gene TRBJ1-1, with 7 bases fitting TRBD1. The CDR3 runs to 14 residues. The germline V gene has CDR1 SGDLS and CDR2 YYNGEE. The trim removed 4 bases at V and 4 bases at J, leaving 7 bases unmatched. The CDR3 loop reads CASSPPDRATEAFF. CDR3 bases: TGTGCCAGCAGCCCCCCCGACAGGGCCACTGAAGCTTTCTTT.

The CDR3 DNA reads TGTGCCACCGGCAGGGAATCGGAAAAACTGTTTTTT. Translation gives CATGRESEKLFF. V and J are TRBV7-9 and TRBJ1-4, with D maybe TRBD1 (5 bases). The CDR3 is 12 residues long. Germline lookup yields CDR1 SEHNR and CDR2 FQNEAQ (reference sequence). The V end was cut by 10 bases, the J end by 8 bases, with 14 bases between.

This clone has only one observation. The chain carries TRBV6-1 and TRBJ2-3; 8 positions agree with TRBD1. Germline V gene sequence: CDR1 MNHNS, CDR2 SASEGT. The CDR3 contains 13 residues. The ends lost 10 bases at V and 1 base at J; junction bases unmatched: 4. CDR3: CATKGQGTDTQYF. CDR3 DNA: TGTGCCACCAAGGGACAGGGCACAGATACGCAGTATTTT.

The chain couples TRBV30 to TRBJ1-5; no firm D call. The ends were cut back, 0 bases at V and 6 bases at J, with 6 bases in the middle. This CDR3 has 12 amino acids. CDR1 is GTSNPN, CDR2 SVGIG, per germline (reference sequence). CDR3 DNA sequence: TGTGCCTGGAGTGTAGGCGTTCAGCCCCAGCATTTT. Its protein is CAWSVGVQPQHF.

The chain recombines TRBV4-1 with TRBJ2-1, with 10 bases matching TRBD2. V shed 0 bases and J 2 bases; nucleotides not matched to a gene: 7. This CDR3 is built from 18 residues. CDR1 is MGHRA, CDR2 YSYEKL, per germline. The CDR3 DNA reads TGCGCCAGCAGCCAAGAGCCTAGCGGGAGTATCGCCTACAATGAGCAGTTCTTC. Protein sequence: CASSQEPSGSIAYNEQFF.

CDR3 sequence (DNA): TGTGCCAGCAGCCTTCAGGGGGCAAATGGCTACACCTTC. It is translated as CASSLQGANGYTF. The rearrangement joins TRBV27 to TRBJ1-2; 8 nucleotides line up with TRBD1. In germline, CDR1 is MNHEY, CDR2 SMNVEV (reference sequence). This CDR3 is built from 13 residues. Trimming removed 6 bases from V and 6 bases from J; junction bases left unmatched: 6.

The genes are TRBV2 and TRBJ2-5; D possibly corresponds to TRBD1 (6 bases). This CDR3 has 13 residues. V was pared by 7 bases and J by 2 bases, with 11 bases between. In germline, CDR1 is SNHLY, CDR2 FYNNEI. For the CDR3, the DNA is TGTGCCAGCACGTCACAGGGACAAGAGACCCAGTACTTC. Amino acid sequence: CASTSQGQETQYF.

The chain is built from TRBV30 and TRBJ2-7; D is ambiguous. Between the trimmed V and J ends, which lost 0 bases and 1 base, there was a span of 7 bases. This CDR3 region has 13 residues. Germline CDR1 reads GTSNPN; CDR2 reads SVGIG (reference sequence). The CDR3 DNA follows: TGTGCCTGGAGTGTAGAGTCTTCCTACGAGCAGTACTTC. It codes for CAWSVESSYEQYF.

The count of this clone is one. The V call is TRBV27, the J call TRBJ2-3; 9 bases are a match to TRBD1. The CDR3 is 17 amino acids. Germline loops: CDR1 MNHEY, CDR2 SMNVEV (reference sequence). V lost 6 bases and J lost 4; bases outside the gene matches: 14. In DNA, the CDR3 is TGTGCCAGCAGCTTAGACAGGGGGTACAGACAGGCAGATACGCAGTATTTT. This codes for CASSLDRGYRQADTQYF.

The table lists this clone with a count of one. The chain employs TRBV27 and TRBJ2-4, with TRBD1 as a possible D gene (6 bases). Germline V gene data show CDR1 as MNHEY and CDR2 as SMNVEV (reference sequence). The CDR3 sequence is 15 residues long. V was pared by 5 bases and J by 6 bases, with 17 bases between. CDR3 residues: CASSTGLGVGNIQYF. The CDR3 nucleotides are TGTGCCAGCAGTACAGGGTTGGGCGTGGGAAACATTCAGTACTTC.

The V gene is TRBV7-6, the J gene TRBJ1-1, with D perhaps TRBD1 (5 bases). The length of the CDR3 is 13 residues. Trimming pared 4 bases from V and 4 bases from J, leaving 10 bases between. CDR1 and CDR2 from the germline V gene are SGHVS and FNYEAQ. CDR3 coding DNA: TGTGCCAGCAGCTCGGAGGGGAGCACTGAAGCTTTCTTT. Protein sequence: CASSSEGSTEAFF.

This clone was counted only a few times. The chain employs TRBV7-9 and TRBJ1-5; D is uncertain. The V end lost 11 bases, the J end lost 5 bases, and 19 bases lay between the germline ends. The CDR3 loop spans 14 amino acids. CDR1 SEHNR and CDR2 FQNEAQ come from the germline V gene (reference sequence). CDR3 sequence: CAAGLGSGDQPQHF. CDR3 in DNA: TGTGCCGCTGGTTTGGGATCCGGCGATCAGCCCCAGCATTTT. Complete variable domain (other parts from reference TRBV7-9 and TRBJ1-5): DTGVSQNPRHKITKRGQNVTFRCDPISEHNRLYWYRQTLGQGPEFLTYFQNEAQLEKSRLLSDRFSAERPKGSFSTLEIQRTEQGDSAMYLCAAGLGSGDQPQHFGDGTRLSIL.

The V gene is TRBV10-3, the J gene TRBJ1-2; a weak D match, TRBD1 (6 bases). Trimming removed 2 bases from V and 4 bases from J, with 17 bases in between. Germline V lookup: CDR1 ENHRY, CDR2 SYGVKD. The CDR3 is made up of 16 amino acids. The CDR3 DNA follows: TGTGCCATCAGTGAGGAGGCAGGGGCCATCTCCTATGGCTACACCTTC. Translated, it gives CAISEEAGAISYGYTF.

The chain is built from TRBV29-1 and TRBJ2-1, with TRBD2 matching over 10 bases. This CDR3 contains 17 residues. Germline V gene lookup returns CDR1 SQVTM and CDR2 ANQGSEA. V was clipped by 0 bases and J by 9 bases; unmatched bases: 14. CDR3 sequence (DNA): TGCAGCGTTGAAGAATCCGGGACTAGCGAGGGCGGCACTGAGCAGTTCTTC. It translates to CSVEESGTSEGGTEQFF.

V is TRBV6-5 and J is TRBJ1-1, with a weak D call TRBD1 (6 bases). The CDR3 loop spans 15 amino acids. Germline V CDR1 and CDR2: MNHEY, SVGAGI. The V end lost 8 bases, the J end lost 0 bases, and 16 bases lay between the germline ends. For the CDR3, the DNA is TGTGCCAGCCGAAATAAGGGGGGCATGAACACTGAAGCTTTCTTT. Translating it yields CASRNKGGMNTEAFF.

By share, this clone counts as medium-sized. The chain recombines TRBV16 with TRBJ2-7; D is undetermined. This CDR3 is 14 amino acids long. Germline lookup yields CDR1 KGHSY and CDR2 FQNENV. Trimming shortened V by 2 bases and J by 2 bases, and 10 bases separated the two germline ends. The CDR3 nucleotides are TGTGCCAGCAGCCAAGGCCAGAGCACCTACGAGCAGTACTTC. It yields the protein CASSQGQSTYEQYF.

CDR3 protein: CASGPKFF. In DNA form, the CDR3 reads TGTGCCAGCGGACCTAAGTTCTTC. The V gene is TRBV2, the J gene TRBJ2-1; D remains unclear. CDR1 and CDR2 (germline): SNHLY, FYNNEI. Trimming pared 8 bases from V and 14 bases from J, leaving 7 bases between. This CDR3 comprises 8 residues.

V usage is TRBV10-3 and J usage is TRBJ2-2; 11 bases map to TRBD2. CDR3 size: 17 residues. The germline V gene has CDR1 ENHRY and CDR2 SYGVKD. Trimming removed 2 bases from V and 0 bases from J; junction bases left unmatched: 2. This chain's CDR3 is CAISETSGGTNTGELFF. The CDR3 DNA sequence: TGTGCCATCAGTGAGACTAGCGGGGGAACGAACACCGGGGAGCTGTTTTTT.

The rearrangement uses TRBV27 and TRBJ2-3; 9 nucleotides match TRBD2. J lost 3 bases, V lost 7 bases, and 8 bases had no gene match. This CDR3 contains 15 residues. Germline V lookup: CDR1 MNHEY, CDR2 SMNVEV (reference sequence). CDR3: CASNAGGRRTDTQYF. The CDR3, as DNA: TGTGCCAGCAATGCGGGGGGGAGGAGAACAGATACGCAGTATTTT.

V gene TRBV19 combines with J gene TRBJ2-5; a possible D gene is TRBD2 (5 bases). The CDR3 contains 13 residues. From germline, CDR1 is LNHDA and CDR2 SQIVND (reference sequence). Between the trimmed V and J ends, which lost 2 bases and 5 bases, there was a span of 9 bases. The CDR3 loop is CASSITSTETQYF. CDR3 sequence (DNA): TGTGCCAGTAGTATAACTAGTACCGAGACCCAGTACTTC.

The table lists this clone with a few counts. The V call is TRBV27, the J call TRBJ2-2; D uncertain. The germline V gene encodes CDR1 MNHEY and CDR2 SMNVEV (reference sequence). Deletions cut 5 bases from V and 1 base from J, with 14 bases between. The CDR3 spans 16 residues. CDR3 in amino acids: CASSDIMALNTGELFF. The DNA for the CDR3 is TGTGCCAGCAGTGATATTATGGCCTTGAACACCGGGGAGCTGTTTTTT.

The gene calls are TRBV29-1 and TRBJ2-4; D is perhaps TRBD1 or TRBD2 (5 bases each). V was shortened by 4 bases and J by 8 bases, with 12 bases between the two germline ends. Per germline, CDR1 SQVTM and CDR2 ANQGSEA. This CDR3 is built from 12 residues. This CDR3 is CSVVGMGDIQYF. The CDR3 bases are TGCAGCGTTGTTGGTATGGGGGACATTCAGTACTTC.

V gene TRBV27 combines with J gene TRBJ2-1; 11 bases align to TRBD2. V was pared by 6 bases and J by 0 bases, with 1 base of the junction left unmatched. From germline, CDR1 is MNHEY and CDR2 SMNVEV (reference sequence). The CDR3 is 15 amino acids. This chain's CDR3 is CASSTSGSSYNEQFF. CDR3 nucleotides: TGTGCCAGCAGCACTAGCGGGAGCTCCTACAATGAGCAGTTCTTC.

This CDR3 reads CASSHSVSYEQYF. For the CDR3, the DNA is TGTGCCAGCAGCCACAGCGTTTCCTACGAGCAGTACTTC. This chain uses TRBV7-8 with TRBJ2-7; D gene ambiguous. Germline V gives CDR1 SGHVS, CDR2 FQNEAQ. The V end was cut by 5 bases, the J end by 1 base, with 9 bases between. There are 13 residues in the CDR3.

The rearrangement joins TRBV10-2 to TRBJ2-7; possibly TRBD1 for D (6 bases). The CDR3 loop spans 14 amino acids. Trimming took 1 base from V and 5 from J, leaving 12 bases between them. Germline CDR1 and CDR2: WSHSY and SAAADI. The CDR3, as DNA: TGCGCCAGCAGTGAGTTTCAGGGGAACCACGAGCAGTACTTC. Translation gives CASSEFQGNHEQYF.

The chain employs TRBV9 and TRBJ1-1; 7 bases agree with TRBD1. V was clipped by 0 bases and J by 3 bases; unmatched bases: 5. The CDR3 is made up of 15 amino acids. Looked up from germline, CDR1 is SGDLS and CDR2 is YYNGEE. In DNA, the CDR3 is TGTGCCAGCAGCGTAGAGGGCAGGGGGGACACTGAAGCTTTCTTT. Translated, it gives CASSVEGRGDTEAFF.